These 22 T cell receptor beta chains were sequenced from one sample in a study of OX40 agonist ivuxolimab in advanced cancers. Data came from immunoSEQ multiplex PCR; TCRdb stores just in-frame clones and leaves some out. Of under 15,000 clones listed, over 75% are singletons. The sequencing used CD4+ or CD8+ T cells sorted from blood, collected in a trial of the OX40 agonist ivuxolimab. The source of these receptors is an adult with an advanced solid tumor such as melanoma, head and neck, liver or kidney cancer.

The chain has TRBV9 and TRBJ2-1; a possible D gene is TRBD2 (7 bases). Germline-derived CDR1 and CDR2 are SGDLS and YYNGEE. V lost 3 bases to trimming and J lost 1 base, with 11 bases between them. This CDR3 comprises 15 residues. CDR3 loop: CASSAAGASYNEQFF. CDR3 nucleotide sequence: TGTGCCAGCAGCGCCGCGGGGGCATCCTACAATGAGCAGTTCTTC.

This clone was counted between two and nine times. This chain links TRBV29-1 with TRBJ1-1; weak D call: TRBD1 (5 bases). The CDR3 length is 13 residues. Germline V gene data show CDR1 as SQVTM and CDR2 as ANQGSEA. V dropped 7 bases and J dropped 2 bases, with 14 bases sitting between them. The CDR3 DNA follows: TGCAGCGAAGTAACGACAGAAAACACTGAAGCTTTCTTT. Translation: CSEVTTENTEAFF.

The chain combines TRBV5-6 with TRBJ1-5; D is unclear. Per the germline V gene, CDR1 is SGHDT and CDR2 is YYEEEE. Trimming cost V 2 bases and J 0 bases, with 12 bases left between them. CDR3 length: 16 residues. The CDR3 coding sequence is TGTGCCAGCAGCTTATCCCAGGCTTATAGCAATCAGCCCCAGCATTTT. This translates into CASSLSQAYSNQPQHF.

In this sample, this clone turned up once. The rearrangement uses TRBV30 and TRBJ2-2, with D unresolved. This CDR3 contains 14 residues. The germline CDR1 and CDR2 sequences are GTSNPN and SVGIG (reference sequence). V was clipped by 4 bases and J by 3 bases, with 12 bases between them. The CDR3 bases are TGTGCCTGGAAACACTCAGTTGACACCGGGGAGCTGTTTTTT. This sequence encodes CAWKHSVDTGELFF.

V and J are TRBV2 and TRBJ2-3; D is possibly TRBD1 (6 bases). V lost 8 bases, J lost 3 bases, and 15 bases lay in between. This CDR3 spans 14 amino acids. Germline loops: CDR1 SNHLY, CDR2 FYNNEI. This CDR3 is CASYKGVRTDTQYF. Written as DNA, the CDR3 is TGTGCCAGCTATAAGGGGGTTAGAACAGATACGCAGTATTTT. The whole variable domain, remainder taken from reference TRBV2 and TRBJ2-3, is EPEVTQTPSHQVTQMGQEVILRCVPISNHLYFYWYRQILGQKVEFLVSFYNNEISEKSEIFDDQFSVERPDGSNFTLKIRSTKLEDSAMYFCASYKGVRTDTQYFGPGTRLTVL.

V usage is TRBV7-9 and J usage is TRBJ2-7; D is undetermined. The germline V and J ends were trimmed by 3 bases and 4 bases, with 13 bases remaining between them. Germline values: CDR1 SEHNR, CDR2 FQNEAQ (reference sequence). This CDR3 is built from 14 residues. The CDR3 DNA sequence: TGTGCCAGCAGCTTTAGACAAGATAGTTACGAGCAGTACTTC. Amino acids: CASSFRQDSYEQYF.

This rearrangement joins TRBV4-1 to TRBJ1-2; unclear D gene. Germline loops: CDR1 MGHRA, CDR2 YSYEKL. Deletions cut 0 bases from V and 6 bases from J, with 17 bases between. The CDR3 has 16 residues. The CDR3 bases are TGCGCCAGCAGCCAAGAAGTTTCATTGACGGTTGATGGCTACACCTTC. Amino acids: CASSQEVSLTVDGYTF.

This clone has just a few counts. For the CDR3, the DNA is TGCGCCAGCAGCTTGGCCGGGACAGGGGAATACGAGCAGTACTTC. Protein sequence: CASSLAGTGEYEQYF. V usage is TRBV5-1 and J usage is TRBJ2-7; 10 positions agree with TRBD1. V gave up 0 bases and J gave up 4 bases; unmatched junction bases: 4. The CDR3 sequence is 15 residues long. The germline V gene encodes CDR1 SGHRS and CDR2 YFSETQ.

A word on this clone: The same CDR3 arises from other DNA sequences in this sample as well. This chain uses TRBV7-3 with TRBJ2-2; D is uncertain. The V and J ends lost 0 bases and 7 bases respectively, with 0 bases between them. The CDR3 sequence is 11 residues long. Looked up from germline, CDR1 is SGHTA and CDR2 is FQGTGA. The DNA for the CDR3 is TGTGCCAGCAGCTTAACCGGGGAGCTGTTTTTT. Amino acid sequence: CASSLTGELFF.

This clone turned up a few times. J is TRBJ1-1 and V is TRBV6-5; D not resolved. V was pared by 5 bases and J by 3 bases, with 10 bases between. The CDR3 spans 13 residues. Germline V gene lookup returns CDR1 MNHEY and CDR2 SVGAGI. The CDR3 nucleotides read TGTGCCAGCAGTCGATCAGCGGACACTGAAGCTTTCTTT. The encoded protein is CASSRSADTEAFF.

CDR3 bases: TGTGCCAGCAGTGGGGGGGGCCGCTCCTACGAGCAGTACTTC. This gives the protein CASSGGGRSYEQYF. This chain joins TRBV6-1 and TRBJ2-7, with a possible D match to TRBD2 (7 bases). Germline V gene data show CDR1 as MNHNS and CDR2 as SASEGT. CDR3 length: 14 amino acids. V lost 4 bases and J lost 0, with 10 bases in between.

J is TRBJ1-5 and V is TRBV27; D ambiguous. The CDR3 is 17 amino acids. Germline CDR1 and CDR2: MNHEY and SMNVEV (reference sequence). V shed 6 bases and J shed 0 bases, with 18 bases lying between them. The CDR3 coding sequence is TGTGCCAGCAGCCCATCGGTCCCAGGATATAGCAATCAGCCCCAGCATTTT. It is translated as CASSPSVPGYSNQPQHF.

The chain combines TRBV6-5 with TRBJ2-7; D possibly corresponds to TRBD1 (6 bases). Germline CDR1 and CDR2: MNHEY and SVGAGI. Trimming left V 0 bases short and J 6 bases short, with 12 bases between. The CDR3 is 14 amino acids. The CDR3 loop reads CASSYSTGGIEQYF. The CDR3 nucleotides are TGTGCCAGCAGTTACTCGACTGGGGGCATCGAGCAGTACTTC.

This chain links TRBV9 with TRBJ2-7, with 8 positions matching TRBD2. This CDR3 has 15 residues. CDR1 is SGDLS and CDR2 is YYNGEE in the germline V gene. V lost 4 bases to trimming and J lost 4 bases; unmatched junction nucleotides: 10. The CDR3 sequence: CASSPPAAGVYEQYF. CDR3 sequence (DNA): TGTGCCAGCAGCCCCCCCGCAGCGGGAGTATACGAGCAGTACTTC.

The V call is TRBV4-1, the J call TRBJ1-2; TRBD1 aligns across 10 bases. This CDR3 is 18 amino acids long. The trim removed 0 bases at V and 3 bases at J, leaving 10 bases unmatched. The germline gives CDR1 MGHRA, CDR2 YSYEKL. Written as DNA, the CDR3 is TGCGCCAGCAGCCAAGAAGTAGTTTGGGGACAGGGGCACTATGGCTACACCTTC. Its translation is CASSQEVVWGQGHYGYTF.

The chain employs TRBV10-3 and TRBJ2-3; D gene ambiguous. V gave up 3 bases and J gave up 4 bases, with 5 bases separating them. Germline CDR1 reads ENHRY; CDR2 reads SYGVKD. The CDR3 extends over 12 amino acids. CDR3 region: CAISDKSDTQYF. DNA of the CDR3: TGTGCCATCAGTGACAAGTCAGATACGCAGTATTTT.

By frequency in the sample, this clone is large. The rearrangement joins TRBV29-1 to TRBJ2-2; D is unresolved. The CDR3 contains 11 residues. Germline assignment: CDR1 SQVTM and CDR2 ANQGSEA. With 7 bases removed from V and 8 bases from J, the gap between germline ends came to 11 bases. The CDR3 DNA reads TGCAGCGGGATAGCCTTGGGGGAGCTGTTTTTT. This encodes CSGIALGELFF.

This chain links TRBV12-5 with TRBJ2-1, with D possibly being TRBD2 (5 bases). V was pared by 3 bases and J by 10 bases, with 10 bases between. Germline CDR1 LGHNT, CDR2 FRNRAP. The CDR3 has 12 residues. Here the CDR3 DNA reads TGTGCTAGTGGTTTCGGGGAAGGGGAGCAGTTCTTC. Translated: CASGFGEGEQFF. The complete variable domain, with remaining parts taken from reference TRBV12-5 and TRBJ2-1, reads DARVTQTPRHKVTEMGQEVTMRCQPILGHNTVFWYRQTMMQGLELLAYFRNRAPLDDSGMPKDRFSAEMPDATLATLKIQPSEPRDSAVYFCASGFGEGEQFFGPGTRLTVL.

The V call is TRBV28, the J call TRBJ2-7; D gene ambiguous. CDR1 and CDR2 from the germline V gene are MDHEN and SYDVKM. The CDR3 contains 14 residues. V gave up 2 bases and J gave up 2 bases, with 10 bases separating them. The CDR3 here is CASSLIGNPYEQYF. CDR3 coding DNA: TGTGCCAGCAGTTTAATAGGGAACCCCTACGAGCAGTACTTC.

The CDR3 DNA reads TGTGCCAGCAGCTTATGGCAGGGGATTGACCAGCCCCAGCATTTT. It is translated as CASSLWQGIDQPQHF. This chain connects TRBV7-2 to TRBJ1-5, with a tentative D call TRBD1 (6 bases). The CDR3 extends over 15 amino acids. The germline V and J ends were trimmed by 2 bases and 7 bases, with 15 bases remaining between them. Per the germline V gene, CDR1 is SGHTA and CDR2 is FQGNSA.

The rearrangement links TRBV29-1 to TRBJ2-5; D is perhaps TRBD1 (6 bases). The CDR3 consists of 14 residues. Germline V lookup: CDR1 SQVTM, CDR2 ANQGSEA. With 6 bases removed from V and 1 base from J, the gap between germline ends came to 15 bases. The CDR3 sequence is CSVAGANGQETQYF. DNA for the CDR3: TGCAGCGTGGCAGGGGCGAACGGCCAAGAGACCCAGTACTTC.

In its sample, this clone was seen a few times. The V call is TRBV7-3, the J call TRBJ2-1; D is possibly TRBD1 (5 bases). Germline V gene data show CDR1 as SGHTA and CDR2 as FQGTGA. The V end was cut by 4 bases, the J end by 10 bases, with 11 bases between. The CDR3 spans 12 residues. CDR3 protein: CASSSQGGEQFF. In DNA, the CDR3 is TGTGCCAGCAGCTCCCAGGGTGGCGAGCAGTTCTTC. The entire variable domain, with the rest obtained from reference TRBV7-3 and TRBJ2-1, is as follows: GAGVSQTPSNKVTEKGKYVELRCDPISGHTALYWYRQSLGQGPEFLIYFQGTGAADDSGLPNDRFFAVRPEGSVSTLKIQRTERGDSAVYLCASSSQGGEQFFGPGTRLTVL.